Listed here are 22 T cell receptor beta chains from one sample, sequenced in a study of T cells in women clearing cervical HPV infection. Clones were sequenced by immunoSEQ multiplex PCR, and TCRdb holds only the in-frame ones, with some missing. The table lists about 30,000 clones. Sequenced: blood buffy coat. These receptors all come from a woman between 18 and 70 years old with a cervical HPV16 infection that either progressed to CIN3+ or cleared (not recorded which).

For this clone: The read finishes 3 residues shy of the CDR3 end, and the germline J gene is used to complete it. This sequence joins TRBV29-1 and TRBJ1-2; 9 positions agree with TRBD1. The germline V gene has CDR1 SQVTM and CDR2 ANQGSEA. The CDR3 consists of 15 residues. V trimming: 3 bases; J trimming: 2 bases; junction bases outside the gene matches: 7. The sequenced CDR3 bases are TGCAGCGTTGAGAACAGGGGGCCGGTAAACTATGGC. This codes for CSVENRGPVNYG. The entire CDR3 protein is CSVENRGPVNYGYTF. Full variable domain (missing parts from reference TRBV29-1 and TRBJ1-2): SAVISQKPSRDICQRGTSLTIQCQVDSQVTMMFWYRQQPGQSLTLIATANQGSEATYESGFVIDKFPISRPNLTFSTLTVSNMSPEDSSIYLCSVENRGPVNYGYTFGSGTRLTVV.

About this clone itself: Read sequence stops 3 residues before the CDR3 end, and the germline J gene provides the missing end. The rearrangement joins TRBV19 to TRBJ1-5; 7 bases agree with TRBD1. The J segment lost 0 bases and the V segment lost 8 bases, leaving 10 bases of the junction unmatched. From germline, CDR1 is LNHDA and CDR2 SQIVND (reference sequence). This CDR3 is 16 amino acids long. Incomplete CDR3 DNA: TGTGCCAGTGACCCCGACAGGGATTATAGCAATCAGCCC. Its translation: CASDPDRDYSNQP. Given in full, the CDR3 is CASDPDRDYSNQPQHF.

About this clone: The read ends 3 residues shy of where the CDR3 ends; the end is completed using the germline J gene. The V and J genes are TRBV20-1 and TRBJ2-1; 8 bases match TRBD2. The CDR3 consists of 17 residues. Germline CDR1 DFQATT, CDR2 SNEGSKA (reference sequence). The V and J ends lost 4 bases and 7 bases, in that order; junction bases with no gene match: 18. The covered CDR3 bases are TGCAGTGCTACCAGGGGACTAGGGTTCGGTGGAGATAATGAG. This translates into CSATRGLGFGGDNE. The CDR3 as a whole reads CSATRGLGFGGDNEQFF.

CDR3 bases read: TGTGCCAGCAGTGACAGACTAGCGGGAGCAGGCGGGGAG. Protein product: CASSDRLAGAGGE. The entire CDR3 protein reads CASSDRLAGAGGELFF. The genes are TRBV2 and TRBJ2-2, with 12 bases aligning to TRBD2. The sequence runs out 3 residues before the end of the CDR3; the remainder is reconstructed from the germline J gene. V trimming: 3 bases; J trimming: 7 bases; junction bases outside the gene matches: 6. CDR3 length: 16 amino acids. Germline loops: CDR1 SNHLY, CDR2 FYNNEI.

For this clone: The missing CDR3 end, 3 residues past where the read stops, is filled in from the germline J gene. The rearrangement uses TRBV5-4 and TRBJ2-6, with TRBD1 matching over 9 bases. The CDR3 covers 16 residues. Germline lookup yields CDR1 SGHNT and CDR2 YYREEE (reference sequence). V shed 5 bases and J 2 bases; nucleotides not matched to a gene: 5. The covered CDR3 bases are TGTGCCAGCAGTATGGACAGGGGCGCTGGGGCCAACGTC. Amino acids: CASSMDRGAGANV. The CDR3, in full, reads CASSMDRGAGANVLTF.

The CDR3 bases that were read are TGTGCCAGCAGCTTAGCTCGACAGGGTAAAAACATC. Its protein is CASSLARQGKNI. The entire CDR3 is CASSLARQGKNIYTF. The chain combines TRBV7-9 with TRBJ1-2; 7 positions match TRBD1. The sequence runs out 3 residues before the end of the CDR3; the remainder is reconstructed from the germline J gene. CDR1 is SEHNR, CDR2 FQNEAQ, per germline (reference sequence). This CDR3 comprises 15 residues.

Comment on this clone: The CDR3 extends 3 residues past the end of the read, so its final part is completed from the germline J gene. V gene TRBV7-3 combines with J gene TRBJ2-1, with 10 bases matching TRBD2. Trimming took 3 bases from V and 9 from J; bases not matched to a gene: 14. Germline-derived CDR1 and CDR2 are SGHTA and FQGTGA. The CDR3 is 17 amino acids. CDR3 sequence: CASSLGELAGDRGEQFF. The CDR3 bases that were read are TGTGCCAGCAGCTTGGGGGAGCTAGCGGGAGATAGGGGTGAG.

On this clone itself: Coverage ceases 3 residues before the CDR3 finishes, and the germline J gene fills in the end. The chain recombines TRBV20-1 with TRBJ1-2; D possibly corresponds to TRBD1 (6 bases). Per germline, CDR1 DFQATT and CDR2 SNEGSKA (reference sequence). Trimming left V 6 bases short and J 5 bases short, with 13 bases between. The CDR3 consists of 12 residues. The covered CDR3 bases are TGCAGTGCGCGGGGGGGCTGGTATGGC. This codes for CSARGGWYG. The CDR3 as a whole reads CSARGGWYGYTF.

With regard to this clone: The CDR3 is cut off 3 residues early in the read; its end comes from the germline J gene. The chain employs TRBV11-2 and TRBJ2-3, with D possibly being TRBD2 (6 bases). The CDR3 is made up of 15 amino acids. The V end lost 3 bases, the J end lost 3 bases, and 13 bases lay between the germline ends. Germline CDR1 and CDR2: SGHAT and FQNNGV. The CDR3 reads CASSFGGRETDTQYF. The part of the CDR3 DNA that was read is TGTGCCAGCAGCTTTGGGGGGAGAGAGACAGATACG.

Comments on this clone: Read coverage stops 3 residues before the CDR3 terminus; the germline J gene supplies the remainder. This chain links TRBV20-1 with TRBJ1-4; D unclear. Germline CDR1 DFQATT, CDR2 SNEGSKA (reference sequence). V was cut by 3 bases and J by 8 bases, with 7 bases left in between. The CDR3 loop spans 11 amino acids. The CDR3 here is CSASSVEKLFF. The sequenced part of the CDR3 DNA is TGCAGTGCTAGTTCAGTAGAAAAA.

CDR3 DNA (partial): TGTGCCAGCAGTTTGACAGGGATGTACCAAGAGACC. Protein sequence: CASSLTGMYQET. The full-length CDR3 reads as CASSLTGMYQETQYF. The chain uses TRBV28 and TRBJ2-5, with TRBD1 matching 7 bases. The CDR3 is cut off 3 residues early in the read; its end comes from the germline J gene. J gave up 0 bases and V 3 bases, and 4 bases lay outside the gene matches. Germline assignment: CDR1 MDHEN and CDR2 SYDVKM. The CDR3 runs 15 residues.

The CDR3 bases that were read are TGTGCCAGCAGGAGGGGAGGGAGCGGGGATCAGCCC. Its protein is CASRRGGSGDQP. The entire CDR3 sequence reads CASRRGGSGDQPQHF. The chain couples TRBV2 to TRBJ1-5; weak D call: TRBD1 (5 bases). The read gets to within 3 residues of the CDR3 end, and the germline J gene fills in the rest. With 6 bases removed from V and 5 bases from J, the gap between germline ends came to 17 bases. CDR1 is SNHLY and CDR2 is FYNNEI in the germline V gene. The CDR3 is 15 residues long.

On this clone: The sequence runs out 3 residues before the end of the CDR3; the remainder is reconstructed from the germline J gene. This chain uses TRBV18 with TRBJ1-1; D gene uncertain. Germline loops: CDR1 KGHSH, CDR2 LQKENI. CDR3 length: 13 residues. CDR3 bases read: TGTGCCAGCTCACCACCTGGCCCCGATACG. It specifies CASSPPGPDT. The entire CDR3 protein is CASSPPGPDTAFF.

On this clone: The CDR3 extends 3 residues past the end of the read, so its final part is completed from the germline J gene. This chain joins TRBV20-1 and TRBJ2-2; TRBD2 agrees at 7 bases. The germline V gene has CDR1 DFQATT and CDR2 SNEGSKA (reference sequence). The CDR3 sequence is 15 residues long. V shed 2 bases and J 2 bases; nucleotides not matched to a gene: 5. CDR3 DNA (partial): TGCAGTGCTAGAAACCTAGCGGACAACACCGGGGAG. This codes for CSARNLADNTGE. The entire CDR3 protein is CSARNLADNTGELFF.

A remark on this clone: Sequencing ends 3 residues short of the CDR3 end; the germline J gene provides the rest. V usage is TRBV11-3 and J usage is TRBJ1-4, with 8 bases lining up with TRBD1. Germline V CDR1 and CDR2: SGHNT, YENEEA. The length of the CDR3 is 14 residues. J lost 7 bases, V lost 4 bases, and 5 bases had no gene match. The CDR3 DNA, read in part, is TGTGCCAGCAGCTCCGGACAGGGAGGTGAAAAA. Encoded protein: CASSSGQGGEK. The entire CDR3 protein is CASSSGQGGEKLFF.

Remarks on this clone: With the read ending 3 residues before the CDR3 end, the germline J gene is used to fill in that end. The V gene is TRBV20-1, the J gene TRBJ2-3, with TRBD1 matching over 7 bases. The germline V gene has CDR1 DFQATT and CDR2 SNEGSKA (reference sequence). V lost 5 bases, J lost 4 bases, and 12 bases stayed unmatched. There are 15 residues in the CDR3. The sequenced CDR3 bases are TGCAGTGCTCGAGGGGACAGTAAACAGGCAGATACG. Translated, it gives CSARGDSKQADT. The full CDR3 protein is CSARGDSKQADTQYF.

As to this clone: The read finishes 3 residues shy of the CDR3 end, and the germline J gene is used to complete it. The chain has TRBV5-5 and TRBJ1-5, with a tentative D call TRBD1 (5 bases). Trimming removed 1 base from V and 6 bases from J, with 14 bases in between. The CDR3 runs to 15 residues. CDR1 is SGHKS and CDR2 is YYEKEE in the germline V gene (reference sequence). The CDR3 sequence: CASSLWGSGAQPQHF. The covered CDR3 bases are TGTGCCAGCAGCTTGTGGGGGAGCGGGGCTCAGCCC. The full variable domain, in which reference TRBV5-5 and TRBJ1-5 provide the parts outside the CDR3, is DAGVTQSPTHLIKTRGQQVTLRCSPISGHKSVSWYQQVLGQGPQFIFQYYEKEERGRGNFPDRFSARQFPNYSSELNVNALLLGDSALYLCASSLWGSGAQPQHFGDGTRLSIL.

Remarks on this clone: The read is 3 residues too short to cover the CDR3 end, so that end is filled in from the germline J gene. The chain employs TRBV18 and TRBJ1-5; 7 bases map to TRBD1. After removal of 3 bases from V and 0 bases from J, the junction contained 2 bases not matched to a gene. Germline V gene data show CDR1 as KGHSH and CDR2 as LQKENI. The CDR3 has 15 residues. The sequenced CDR3 bases are TGTGCCAGCTCACCGGACAGGTATAGCAATCAGCCC. This sequence encodes CASSPDRYSNQP. The CDR3 in its entirety is CASSPDRYSNQPQHF.

This chain's CDR3 is CSARQGGETQYF. The sequenced part of the CDR3 DNA is TGCAGTGCTAGACAGGGTGGAGAGACC. The J gene is TRBJ2-5, the V gene TRBV20-1; perhaps TRBD1 as D (5 bases). The CDR3 goes on 3 residues after the read ends, and that part is filled in from the germline J gene. CDR1 and CDR2 (germline): DFQATT, SNEGSKA (reference sequence). V gave up 2 bases and J gave up 4 bases, with 8 bases separating them. The CDR3 has 12 residues.

Note on this clone: The CDR3 end is not reached by the read, which stops 3 residues before it; the germline J gene fills it in. The gene calls are TRBV6-2 or TRBV6-3 and TRBJ1-2, with a tentative D call TRBD1 (6 bases). Germline lookup yields CDR1 MNHEY and CDR2 SVGEGT. The CDR3 is made up of 14 amino acids. The CDR3 is CASSYSGGYNDYTF. The CDR3 bases that were read are TGTGCCAGCAGTTACAGCGGGGGCTACAATGAC.

Remarks on this clone: Read data end 3 residues before the CDR3 end; the end is taken from the germline J gene. The chain has TRBV30 and TRBJ1-3, with 7 bases aligning to TRBD1. CDR3 length: 14 residues. Germline lookup yields CDR1 GTSNPN and CDR2 SVGIG (reference sequence). V lost 4 bases and J lost 0; bases outside the gene matches: 3. CDR3 sequence: CAWTRGFSGNTIYF. CDR3 DNA (partial): TGTGCCTGGACCAGGGGGTTCTCTGGAAACACC.

Concerning this clone: Coverage ceases 3 residues before the CDR3 finishes, and the germline J gene fills in the end. This chain connects TRBV2 to TRBJ2-7; D remains ambiguous. Trimming left V 5 bases short and J 2 bases short, with 10 bases between. The length of the CDR3 is 13 residues. Germline V gene sequence: CDR1 SNHLY, CDR2 FYNNEI. The part of the CDR3 DNA that was read is TGTGCCAGCAGTCTCCTACCTCCCTACGAG. Amino acids: CASSLLPPYE. In full, the CDR3 reads CASSLLPPYEQYF.